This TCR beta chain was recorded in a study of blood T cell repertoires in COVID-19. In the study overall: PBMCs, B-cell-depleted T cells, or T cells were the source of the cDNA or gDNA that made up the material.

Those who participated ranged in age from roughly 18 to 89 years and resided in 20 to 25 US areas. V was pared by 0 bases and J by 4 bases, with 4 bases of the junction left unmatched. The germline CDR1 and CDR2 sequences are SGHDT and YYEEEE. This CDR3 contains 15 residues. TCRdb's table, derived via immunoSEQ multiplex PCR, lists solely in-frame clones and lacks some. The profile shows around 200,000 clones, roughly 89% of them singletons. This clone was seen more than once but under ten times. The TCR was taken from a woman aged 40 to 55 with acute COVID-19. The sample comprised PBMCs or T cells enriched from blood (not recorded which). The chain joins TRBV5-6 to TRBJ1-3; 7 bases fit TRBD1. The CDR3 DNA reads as TGTGCCAGCAGCTTGGGCCCAGGGGGAGGAAACACCATATATTTT. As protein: CASSLGPGGGNTIYF.